Listed below are T cell receptor beta chains from one sample, sequenced in a study of T cell responses to AZD1222 COVID-19 vaccine. Some clones are missing from TCRdb's copy, which holds only in-frame ones; the method was immunoSEQ multiplex PCR. The profile shows tens of thousands of clones, 90% of them singletons. Here the sequenced sample was peripheral blood, taken on day 0 of AZD1222 vaccination. These receptors were obtained from an adult in good health. Each CDR3 is given with its conserved first and last residue. D genes are given only for firm matches. Only some rows state a clone size, as once, few, many or a class for expanded clones.

>TRBD1|TRBV4-3|TRBJ2-1|NA
TGCGCCAGCAGCCAGACAGGGGGGGTCAGGGAGCAGTTCTTC
CASSQTGGVREQFF
>NA|TRBV18|TRBJ1-5|once
TGTGCCAGCTCCCCGGGGCATAGCAATCAGCCCCAGCATTTT
CASSPGHSNQPQHF
>NA|TRBV19|TRBJ1-1|NA
TGTGCCAGTAGTATGGCCGGAGACACTGAAGCTTTCTTT
CASSMAGDTEAFF
>NA|TRBV11-2|TRBJ2-3|once
TGTGCCAGCAGCTTCCCGCTGGGAACGCAGTATTTT
CASSFPLGTQYF
>NA|TRBV19|TRBJ1-2|NA
TGTGCCAGTAGTATGCTCGCCGGGGGCTACACCTTC
CASSMLAGGYTF
>TRBD1|TRBV3-1/TRBV3-2|TRBJ1-3|NA
TGTGCCAGCAGCCAAGGGACAGGTGGAAACACCATATATTTT
CASSQGTGGNTIYF
>NA|TRBV9|TRBJ1-6|NA
TGTGCCAGCAGCGGTGACTTCTTCCCGGCCTCACCCCTCCACTTT
CASSGDFFPASPLHF
>NA|TRBV7-6|TRBJ2-7|once
TGTGCCAGCAGCGTAACAGTGGGGACGGACTCCTACGAGCAGTACTTC
CASSVTVGTDSYEQYF
>NA|TRBV9|TRBJ1-2|NA
TGTGCCAGCAGCACCCTAGGGGACGCTAACTATGGCTACACCTTC
CASSTLGDANYGYTF
>NA|TRBV11-3|TRBJ2-7|NA
TGTGCCAGCAGCTTAGGCGGGCACTACGAGCAGTACTTC
CASSLGGHYEQYF
>NA|TRBV9|TRBJ1-6|NA
TGTGCCAGCAGCGTGGGGGGCCCGAATTCACCCCTCCACTTT
CASSVGGPNSPLHF
>NA|TRBV6-5|TRBJ1-6|NA
TGTGCCAGCAGCATGATTAATTCACCCCTCCACTTT
CASSMINSPLHF
>NA|TRBV5-5|TRBJ1-4|NA
TGTGCCAGCAGCCAGGAGTCCCAAGATGAAAAACTGTTTTTT
CASSQESQDEKLFF
>NA|TRBV11-2|TRBJ1-3|NA
TGTGCCAGCAGCTTCCCTGGAAACACCATATATTTT
CASSFPGNTIYF
>TRBD1|TRBV19|TRBJ1-2|NA
TGTGCCAGTAGCCCCCGGACAGGGATCTATGGCTACACCTTC
CASSPRTGIYGYTF
>TRBD2|TRBV24-1|TRBJ2-3|NA
TGTGCCACCAGTGACCCGACTAGCGGGGGGAGCACAGATACGCAGTATTTT
CATSDPTSGGSTDTQYF
>NA|TRBV11-2|TRBJ1-2|few
TGTGCCAGCAGCTTAGGTGCCTATTCCTATGGCTACACCTTC
CASSLGAYSYGYTF
>NA|TRBV6-5|TRBJ1-2|NA
TGTGCCAGCAGTATCGGACCATACTATGGCTACACCTTC
CASSIGPYYGYTF
>NA|TRBV6-2/TRBV6-3|TRBJ1-5|NA
TGTGCCAGCAGCAAGCCAGGGAATCAGCCCCAGCATTTT
CASSKPGNQPQHF
>NA|TRBV9|TRBJ1-2|NA
TGTGCCAGCAGCGTAGTACAGAACTATGGCTACACCTTC
CASSVVQNYGYTF
>NA|TRBV7-7|TRBJ2-1|NA
TGTGCTAGCAGCCCCCGAGCGGGCTCCTACAATGAGCAGTTCTTC
CASSPRAGSYNEQFF
>TRBD1|TRBV7-6|TRBJ1-1|NA
TGTGCCAGCAGCCAGGACAGGGGGGAACTGAACACTGAAGCTTTCTTT
CASSQDRGELNTEAFF
>NA|TRBV5-1|TRBJ2-1|NA
TGCGCCAGCAGCTTGGGAGTGGGCTCCTACAATGAGCAGTTCTTC
CASSLGVGSYNEQFF
>NA|TRBV6-5|TRBJ2-7|once
TGTGCCAGCAGGCCGGACAGTTGGGCTTCCTACGAGCAGTACTTC
CASRPDSWASYEQYF
>NA|TRBV18|TRBJ2-5|NA
TGTGCCAGCTCCACCGGAGAGACCCAGTACTTC
CASSTGETQYF
>NA|TRBV29-1|TRBJ1-3|NA
TGCAGCGTTGAAGGGGGCTCTGGAAACACCATATATTTT
CSVEGGSGNTIYF
>NA|TRBV7-9|TRBJ2-2|NA
TGTGCCAGCAGCTCCCCTGCGGGGATAACCGGGGAGCTGTTTTTT
CASSSPAGITGELFF
>NA|TRBV6-5|TRBJ1-2|once
TGTGCCGCTCGCAGGGATAACTATGGCTACACCTTC
CAARRDNYGYTF
>NA|TRBV6-6|TRBJ1-1|NA
TGTGCCAGCATTGCAGGAGGCACTGAAGCTTTCTTT
CASIAGGTEAFF
>NA|TRBV5-1|TRBJ2-1|NA
TGCGCCAGCAGGCCCGCGGGGGCAGGTTACAATGAGCAGTTCTTC
CASRPAGAGYNEQFF
>TRBD1|TRBV11-3|TRBJ1-6|NA
TGTGCCAGCAGCTCGATTACAGGGGCCCCCCTCCACTTT
CASSSITGAPLHF
>NA|TRBV5-6|TRBJ1-2|once
TGTGCCAGCAGCGGAACTCCAGGGGCGCAGGGCTACACCTTC
CASSGTPGAQGYTF
>NA|TRBV19|TRBJ1-6|NA
TGTGCCACCCGGGGATCCTATAATTCACCCCTCCACTTT
CATRGSYNSPLHF
>NA|TRBV9|TRBJ1-1|NA
TGTGCCAGCAGCGTAGTTGGACAGACGAACACTGAAGCTTTCTTT
CASSVVGQTNTEAFF
>TRBD1|TRBV19|TRBJ1-6|NA
TGTGCCAGTAGTTTTATGGACAGGGGGAGAGGTTCACCCCTCCACTTT
CASSFMDRGRGSPLHF
>TRBD1|TRBV9|TRBJ2-1|NA
TGTGCCAGCAGCGTAGAGCGGACAGGGGTGTCCAATGAGCAGTTCTTC
CASSVERTGVSNEQFF
>NA|TRBV11-1|TRBJ1-6|NA
TGTGCCAGCAGCTTAGAAGGAGGAAATTCACCCCTCCACTTT
CASSLEGGNSPLHF
>NA|TRBV5-1|TRBJ1-1|NA
TGCGCCAGCAGCTTGGAACGCGGTGGGGGGCCCACTGAAGCTTTCTTT
CASSLERGGGPTEAFF
>TRBD2|TRBV7-6|TRBJ2-1|NA
TGTGCCAGCAGCTCCCTTCATAGCGGGGGGCGCTCCTACAATGAGCAGTTCTTC
CASSSLHSGGRSYNEQFF
>NA|TRBV9|TRBJ2-2|NA
TGTGCCAGTAGCGCTAGCCCCGCAACCGGATCCGGGGAGCTGTTTTTT
CASSASPATGSGELFF
>NA|TRBV19|TRBJ1-4|NA
TGTGCCAGTAGTATCACCACCCCGCCAGTAGGGCCAGCACCGGCACTGTTTTTT
CASSITTPPVGPAPALFF
>NA|TRBV9|TRBJ1-4|few
TGTGCCAGCAGCGAAGGACAGATATCTAATGAAAAACTGTTTTTT
CASSEGQISNEKLFF
>TRBD2|TRBV4-1|TRBJ2-1|NA
TGCGCCAGCAGCCAAGATGTGGGAGCGGGGAGCTCCTACAATGAGCAGTTCTTC
CASSQDVGAGSSYNEQFF
>NA|TRBV7-2|TRBJ1-2|NA
TGTGCCAGCAGCTCAGGCAACATGGATGGCTACACCTTC
CASSSGNMDGYTF
>NA|TRBV5-8|TRBJ2-7|few
TGTGCCAGCAGCTTGGAATCGGGGGCTTTCTACGAGCAGTACTTC
CASSLESGAFYEQYF
>TRBD1|TRBV6-5|TRBJ2-2|NA
TGTGCCAGCAGTTCGACAGGGGTCGGGGAGCTGTTTTTT
CASSSTGVGELFF
>TRBD1|TRBV29-1|TRBJ2-1|NA
TGCAGCGCGAGGGACAGCTACAATGAGCAGTTCTTC
CSARDSYNEQFF
>NA|TRBV9|TRBJ1-6|few
TGTGCCAGCAGCGTAAACAACCTCGATAATTCACCCCTCCACTTT
CASSVNNLDNSPLHF
>TRBD2|TRBV2|TRBJ2-5|NA
TGTGCCAGCACCGGGCGGACTAGCGGAACCCAAGAGACCCAGTACTTC
CASTGRTSGTQETQYF
>NA|TRBV18|TRBJ2-1|NA
TGTGCCAGCTCGCCCGACTCACTATACAATGAGCAGTTCTTC
CASSPDSLYNEQFF
>NA|TRBV3-1/TRBV3-2|TRBJ2-4|few
TGTGCCAGCAGCCCCCTTGGAGGGTTCGGGGACAAAAACATTCAGTACTTC
CASSPLGGFGDKNIQYF
>TRBD1|TRBV10-3|TRBJ2-7|NA
TGTGCCATCAGCCTCCTGGCGAGGACAGGGGTGGAAGAGCAGTACTTC
CAISLLARTGVEEQYF
>NA|TRBV5-5|TRBJ1-5|NA
TGTGCCAGCAGCCCAGCCCCCCTGGGCAATCAGCCCCAGCATTTT
CASSPAPLGNQPQHF
>NA|TRBV6-5|TRBJ1-2|NA
TGTGCCAGCAGTTACAACAGCAACTATGGCTACACCTTC
CASSYNSNYGYTF
>NA|TRBV21-1|TRBJ1-3|NA
TGTGCCAGCAGCAAAGACGGAAACACCATATATTTT
CASSKDGNTIYF